Sequencing of this T cell receptor beta chain was carried out in a study of T cells in tuberculosis. For this clone: The antigen is not known.

Germline V gene sequence: CDR1 SGHTA, CDR2 FQGTGA. The V end lost 1 base, the J end lost 1 base, and 10 bases lay between the germline ends. CDR3 size: 15 residues. Study results and caveats: Using the GMM-specific repertoire gave about 86% accuracy versus over 60% with motifs.

Sequencing used immunoSEQ multiplex PCR; TCRdb keeps in-frame clones, though not all of them. The sample lists about 43,000 clones, roughly 94% occurring once. Latent tuberculosis screening used tuberculin skin test and IGRA at entry. Each donor contributed 85,000 to 100,000 T cells on average, unsorted. This receptor was obtained from a donor aged 10-30 years with latent tuberculosis or without tuberculosis infection. Some clones in this sample may be carry-over from other donors' samples. The source material was PBMCs. V and J are TRBV7-3 and TRBJ2-5, with D possibly matching TRBD2 (6 bases). CDR3 sequence: CASSLIGGTQETQYF. The CDR3 DNA reads as TGTGCCAGCAGCTTAATCGGAGGGACCCAAGAGACCCAGTACTTC.